This T cell receptor (beta chain) was sequenced in a study of OX40 agonist ivuxolimab in advanced cancers. The overall study: One hepatocellular carcinoma and a couple of cutaneous melanoma patients partially responded.

Profiling relied on immunoSEQ multiplex PCR, and the TCRdb table lists in-frame clones only, not all of them. The sample lists about 73,000 clones; 70% to 90% were seen once. V was shortened by 0 bases and J by 1 base, with 9 bases between the two germline ends. Germline V gene data show CDR1 as SGHRS and CDR2 as YFSETQ. The CDR3 is 15 amino acids. The chain recombines TRBV5-1 with TRBJ2-3; D is ambiguous. Specimen: CD4+ or CD8+ T cells sorted from blood, collected in a trial of the OX40 agonist ivuxolimab. The receptor was derived from an adult with an advanced solid tumor such as melanoma, head and neck, liver or kidney cancer. In DNA, the CDR3 is TGCGCCAGCAGCTTGGGCACCCTTGGCACAGATACGCAGTATTTT. This sequence encodes CASSLGTLGTDTQYF.